These T cell receptor beta chains were read from a single sample in a study of CD8+ T cells in alopecia areata. Method: immunoSEQ multiplex PCR; TCRdb's copy keeps in-frame clones and lacks some. The sample lists over 150,000 clones, approximately 62% seen once, with 11% to 15% in the top ten. The sequenced sample was CD4+ T cells sorted from blood, obtained at week 24, from a patient treated with tofacitinib. Receptors originate from a human donor with alopecia areata. The CDR3 runs from the conserved cysteine through the conserved F or W. A D gene is named only where the DNA matches it firmly. Clone size is shown for a subset of rows, as once, few, many or a class of expanded clone.

>TRBJ1-2|TRBV4-2|TRBD1|once
CASSQDWAGGYGYTF
TGTGCCAGCAGCCAAGATTGGGCAGGGGGCTATGGCTACACCTTC
>TRBJ1-2|TRBV25-1|-|-
CASSRWGAASNYGYTF
TGTGCCAGCAGTCGATGGGGGGCCGCGAGCAACTATGGCTACACCTTC
>TRBJ2-5|TRBV2|-|-
CASSQETQYF
TGTGCCAGCAGCCAAGAGACCCAGTACTTC
>TRBJ1-1|TRBV2|-|-
CASIPEGYTEAFF
TGTGCCAGCATACCAGAAGGGTATACTGAAGCTTTCTTT
>TRBJ2-5|TRBV4-1|-|few
CASSQEGGQETQYF
TGCGCCAGCAGCCAAGAGGGCGGTCAAGAGACCCAGTACTTC
>TRBJ2-5|TRBV29-1|-|-
CSVEGGLGTQYF
TGCAGCGTTGAAGGAGGGTTAGGGACCCAGTACTTC
>TRBJ2-1|TRBV29-1|-|-
CSVDFGGGRSEQFF
TGCAGCGTTGATTTTGGGGGGGGCAGGAGTGAGCAGTTCTTC
>TRBJ1-3|TRBV4-1|-|-
CASSPGATGNTIYF
TGCGCCAGCAGCCCAGGGGCTACGGGAAACACCATATATTTT
>TRBJ1-2|TRBV27|-|-
CASRGFDGGYTF
TGTGCCAGCAGGGGGTTTGACGGTGGCTACACCTTC
>TRBJ1-2|TRBV30|TRBD1|-
CAWSVQGRNYGYTF
TGTGCCTGGAGTGTACAGGGGAGGAACTATGGCTACACCTTC
>TRBJ2-5|TRBV5-6|-|-
CASSPGLDKETQYF
TGTGCCAGCAGCCCCGGACTTGACAAAGAGACCCAGTACTTC
>TRBJ2-5|TRBV5-1|-|-
CASSLDGETQYF
TGCGCCAGCAGCTTGGATGGGGAGACCCAGTACTTC
>TRBJ1-1|TRBV29-1|TRBD1|-
CSVDQTGLGTEAFF
TGCAGCGTTGACCAGACAGGGCTGGGCACTGAAGCTTTCTTT
>TRBJ2-7|TRBV2|TRBD1|-
CASSFGTDYEQYF
TGTGCCAGCAGTTTCGGGACAGATTACGAGCAGTACTTC
>TRBJ1-2|TRBV7-9|TRBD1|-
CASSGTGTYGYTF
TGTGCCAGCTCGGGGACAGGGACTTATGGCTACACCTTC
>TRBJ2-7|TRBV2|TRBD1|-
CASSAWDRVFYEQYF
TGTGCCAGCAGTGCCTGGGACAGGGTCTTCTACGAGCAGTACTTC
>TRBJ2-5|TRBV27|-|-
CASSPQGVGETQYF
TGTGCCAGCAGTCCTCAGGGAGTCGGGGAGACCCAGTACTTC
>TRBJ1-2|TRBV30|-|-
CAWSVDRGYTF
TGTGCCTGGAGTGTTGACAGAGGCTACACCTTC
>TRBJ2-5|TRBV30|TRBD2|-
CAWSPRGLAGGVETQYF
TGTGCCTGGAGCCCCCGGGGACTAGCGGGGGGAGTAGAGACCCAGTACTTC
>TRBJ2-3|TRBV30|-|few
CAWIGGGTDTQYF
TGTGCCTGGATAGGCGGGGGCACAGATACGCAGTATTTT